The T cell receptor beta chain under discussion was sequenced for a study of blood T cell repertoires in COVID-19. Study summary: COVID-19 samples, acute and convalescent, were from the United States, Italy and Spain.

The cohort comprised adults aged roughly 18 to 100 years residing in under 30 US areas. Grouping used clinical history reported by participants in a survey and questionnaire. Participants classified as exposed had met a COVID-19 case within 2 weeks before study entry. Sequenced by immunoSEQ multiplex PCR; TCRdb stores in-frame clones only, minus some. The repertoire consists of some 270,000 clones, with around 93% occurring once and the leading ten covering about 3%. CDR3 length: 16 amino acids. V shed 2 bases and J 3 bases; nucleotides not matched to a gene: 9. In germline, CDR1 is MDHEN, CDR2 SYDVKM.

The chain joins TRBV28 to TRBJ2-7, with 8 positions matching TRBD2. The source of this sequence is a man aged 35-49 years who had been exposed to COVID-19. Input material: PBMCs or T cells enriched from blood (not recorded which). CDR3 in amino acids: CASSLLPGLGVYEQYF. CDR3 DNA: TGTGCCAGCAGTTTACTACCGGGACTAGGAGTCTACGAGCAGTACTTC. Complete variable domain (other parts from reference TRBV28 and TRBJ2-7): DVKVTQSSRYLVKRTGEKVFLECVQDMDHENMFWYRQDPGLGLRLIYFSYDVKMKEKGDIPEGYSVSREKKERFSLILESASTNQTSMYLCASSLLPGLGVYEQYFGPGTRLTVT.